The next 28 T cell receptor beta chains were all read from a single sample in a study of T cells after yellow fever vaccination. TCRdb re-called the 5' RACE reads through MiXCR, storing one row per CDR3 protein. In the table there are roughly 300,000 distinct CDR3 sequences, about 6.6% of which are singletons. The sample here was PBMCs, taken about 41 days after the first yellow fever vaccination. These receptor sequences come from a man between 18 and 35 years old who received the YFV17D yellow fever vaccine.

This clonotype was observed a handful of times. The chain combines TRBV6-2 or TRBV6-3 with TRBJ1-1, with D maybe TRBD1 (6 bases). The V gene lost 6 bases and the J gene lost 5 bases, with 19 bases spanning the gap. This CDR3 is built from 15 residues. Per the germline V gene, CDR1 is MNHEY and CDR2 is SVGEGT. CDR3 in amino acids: CASRALRGAATEAFF. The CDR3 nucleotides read TGTGCCAGCAGGGCCCTTCGGGGGGCTGCGACTGAAGCTTTCTTT.

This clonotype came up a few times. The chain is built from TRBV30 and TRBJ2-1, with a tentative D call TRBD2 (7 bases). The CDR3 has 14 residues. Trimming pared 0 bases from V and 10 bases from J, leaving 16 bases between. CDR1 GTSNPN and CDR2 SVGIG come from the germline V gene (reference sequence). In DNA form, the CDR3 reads TGTGCCTGGAGTGTTGGAGGGGGGGCCTTGGAGCAGTTCTTC. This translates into CAWSVGGGALEQFF.

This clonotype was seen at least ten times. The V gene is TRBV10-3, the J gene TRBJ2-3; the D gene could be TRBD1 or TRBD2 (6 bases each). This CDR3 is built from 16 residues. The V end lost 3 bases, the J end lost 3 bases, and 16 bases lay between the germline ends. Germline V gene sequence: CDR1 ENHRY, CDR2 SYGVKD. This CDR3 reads CAISDEGGDFTDTQYF. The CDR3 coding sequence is TGTGCCATCAGTGATGAGGGGGGTGACTTTACAGATACGCAGTATTTT.

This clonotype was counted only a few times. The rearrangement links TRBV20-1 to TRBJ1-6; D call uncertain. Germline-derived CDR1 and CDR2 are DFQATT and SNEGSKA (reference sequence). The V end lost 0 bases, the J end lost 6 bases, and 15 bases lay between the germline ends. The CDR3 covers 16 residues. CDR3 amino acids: CSARDQRTGLNSPLHF. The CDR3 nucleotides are TGCAGTGCTAGAGATCAACGGACCGGACTTAATTCACCCCTCCACTTT.

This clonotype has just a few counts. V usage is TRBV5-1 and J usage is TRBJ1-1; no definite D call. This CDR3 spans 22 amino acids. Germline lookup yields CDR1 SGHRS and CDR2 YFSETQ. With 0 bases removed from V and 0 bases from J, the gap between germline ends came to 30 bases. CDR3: CASSLVVAGGGPRPSMNTEAFF. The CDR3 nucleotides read TGCGCCAGCAGCTTGGTAGTGGCGGGCGGTGGACCGAGACCTTCGATGAACACTGAAGCTTTCTTT.

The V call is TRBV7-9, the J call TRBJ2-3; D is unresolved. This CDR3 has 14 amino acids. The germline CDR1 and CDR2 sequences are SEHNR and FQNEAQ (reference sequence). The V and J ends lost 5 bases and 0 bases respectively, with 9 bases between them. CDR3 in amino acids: CASSRARSTDTQYF. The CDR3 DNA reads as TGTGCCAGCAGCCGCGCTAGAAGCACAGATACGCAGTATTTT.

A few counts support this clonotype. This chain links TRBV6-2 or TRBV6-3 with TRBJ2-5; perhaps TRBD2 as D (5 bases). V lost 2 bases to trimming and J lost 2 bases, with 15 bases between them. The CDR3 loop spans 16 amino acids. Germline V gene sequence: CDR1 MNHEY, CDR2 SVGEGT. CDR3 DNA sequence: TGTGCCAGCAGTTACCCCCGGGATCAGGAACAAGAGACCCAGTACTTC. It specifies CASSYPRDQEQETQYF.

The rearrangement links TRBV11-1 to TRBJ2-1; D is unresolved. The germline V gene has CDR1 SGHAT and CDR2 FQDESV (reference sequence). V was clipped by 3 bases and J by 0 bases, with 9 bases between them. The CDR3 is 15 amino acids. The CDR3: CASSLGSASYNEQFF. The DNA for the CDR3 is TGTGCCAGCAGCTTGGGCTCCGCCTCCTACAATGAGCAGTTCTTC.

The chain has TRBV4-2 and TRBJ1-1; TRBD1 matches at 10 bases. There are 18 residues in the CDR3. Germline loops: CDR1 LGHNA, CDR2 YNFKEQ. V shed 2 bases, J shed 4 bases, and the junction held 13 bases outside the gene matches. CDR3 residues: CASSQYARGQGMGTEAFF. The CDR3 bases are TGTGCCAGCAGCCAATACGCCCGGGGACAGGGGATGGGCACTGAAGCTTTCTTT.

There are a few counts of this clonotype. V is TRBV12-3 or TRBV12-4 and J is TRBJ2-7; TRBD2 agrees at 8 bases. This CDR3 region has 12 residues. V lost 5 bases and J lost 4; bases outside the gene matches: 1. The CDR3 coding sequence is TGTGCCAGCAGTCGGGGGGGATACGAGCAGTACGTC. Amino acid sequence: CASSRGGYEQYV.

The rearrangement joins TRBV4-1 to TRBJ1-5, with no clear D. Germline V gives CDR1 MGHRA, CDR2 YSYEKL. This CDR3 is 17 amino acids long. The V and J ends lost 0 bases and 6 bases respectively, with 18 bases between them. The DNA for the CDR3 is TGCGCCAGCAGCCAAGATGCAGTTCGGGAAGTTGGTCAGCCCCAGCATTTT. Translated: CASSQDAVREVGQPQHF.

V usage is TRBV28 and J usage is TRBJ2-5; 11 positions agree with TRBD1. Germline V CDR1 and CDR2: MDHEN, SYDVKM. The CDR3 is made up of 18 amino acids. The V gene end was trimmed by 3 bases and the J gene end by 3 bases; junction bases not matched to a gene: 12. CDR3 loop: CASSFGWTGGEREETQYF. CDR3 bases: TGTGCCAGCAGTTTTGGGTGGACAGGGGGCGAGAGGGAAGAGACCCAGTACTTC.

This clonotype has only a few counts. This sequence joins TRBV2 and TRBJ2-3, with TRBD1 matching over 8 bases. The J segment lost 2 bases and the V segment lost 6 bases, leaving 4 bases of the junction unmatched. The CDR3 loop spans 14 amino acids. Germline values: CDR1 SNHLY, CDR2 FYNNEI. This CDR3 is CASRGDRFTDTQYF. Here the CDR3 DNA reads TGTGCCAGCAGGGGGGACAGGTTCACAGATACGCAGTATTTT.

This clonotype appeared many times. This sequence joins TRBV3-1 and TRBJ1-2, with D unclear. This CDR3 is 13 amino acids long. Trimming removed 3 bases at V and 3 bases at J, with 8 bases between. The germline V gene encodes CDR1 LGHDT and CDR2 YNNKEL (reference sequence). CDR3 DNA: TGTGCCAGCAGCCACCTCAATGACTATGGCTACACCTTC. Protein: CASSHLNDYGYTF.

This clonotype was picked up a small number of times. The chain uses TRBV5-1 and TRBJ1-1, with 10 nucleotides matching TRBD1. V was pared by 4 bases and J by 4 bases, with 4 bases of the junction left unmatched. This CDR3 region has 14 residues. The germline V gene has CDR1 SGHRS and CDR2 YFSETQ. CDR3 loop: CASSVDRGGTEAFF. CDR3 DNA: TGCGCCAGCAGCGTGGACAGGGGGGGCACTGAAGCTTTCTTT.

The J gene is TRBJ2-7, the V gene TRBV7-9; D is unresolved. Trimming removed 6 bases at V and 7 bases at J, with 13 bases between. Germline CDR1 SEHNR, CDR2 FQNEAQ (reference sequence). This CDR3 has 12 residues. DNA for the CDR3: TGTGCCAGCAGATACCTCGACTTGGAGCAGTACTTC. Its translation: CASRYLDLEQYF.

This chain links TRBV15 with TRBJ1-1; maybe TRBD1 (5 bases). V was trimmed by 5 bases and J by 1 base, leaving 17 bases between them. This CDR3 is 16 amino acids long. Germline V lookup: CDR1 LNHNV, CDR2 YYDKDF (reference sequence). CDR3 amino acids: CATSVREGSGNTEAFF. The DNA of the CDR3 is TGTGCCACCAGCGTCCGAGAGGGGAGCGGGAACACTGAAGCTTTCTTT.

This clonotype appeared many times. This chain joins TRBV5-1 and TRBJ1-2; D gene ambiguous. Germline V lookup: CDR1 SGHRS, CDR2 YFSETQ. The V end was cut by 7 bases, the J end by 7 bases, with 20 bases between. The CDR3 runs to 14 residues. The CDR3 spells CASGPPGRLVGYTF. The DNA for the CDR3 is TGCGCCAGCGGACCTCCGGGGAGGCTCGTTGGCTACACCTTC.

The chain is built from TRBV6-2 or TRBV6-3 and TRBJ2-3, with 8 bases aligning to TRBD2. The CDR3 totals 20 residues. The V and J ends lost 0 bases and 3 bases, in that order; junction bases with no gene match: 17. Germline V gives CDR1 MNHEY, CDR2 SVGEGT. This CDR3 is CASSYSPPSVISGVTDTQYF. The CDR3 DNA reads TGTGCCAGCAGTTACTCTCCTCCTTCTGTTATTAGCGGGGTGACAGATACGCAGTATTTT.

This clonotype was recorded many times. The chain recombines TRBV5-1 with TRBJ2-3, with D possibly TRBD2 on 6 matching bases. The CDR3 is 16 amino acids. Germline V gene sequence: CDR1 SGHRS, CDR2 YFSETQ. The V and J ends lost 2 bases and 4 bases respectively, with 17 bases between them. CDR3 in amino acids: CASSFLARGMADTQYF. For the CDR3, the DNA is TGCGCCAGCAGCTTCCTCGCACGGGGGATGGCAGATACGCAGTATTTT.

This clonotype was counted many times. The CDR3: CASSLGFQGPGTGELFF. CDR3 nucleotide sequence: TGTGCCAGCAGTTTAGGGTTCCAGGGGCCTGGGACCGGGGAGCTGTTTTTT. The chain links TRBV12-3 or TRBV12-4 to TRBJ2-2, with a tentative D call TRBD1 (6 bases). The CDR3 sequence is 17 residues long. V was pared by 1 base and J by 5 bases, with 17 bases between.

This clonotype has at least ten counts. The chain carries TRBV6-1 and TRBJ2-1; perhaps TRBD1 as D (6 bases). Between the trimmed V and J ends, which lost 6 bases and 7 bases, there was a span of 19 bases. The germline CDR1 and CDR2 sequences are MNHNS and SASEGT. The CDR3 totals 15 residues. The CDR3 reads CASRLNRDIVNEQFF. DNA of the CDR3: TGTGCCAGCAGGCTAAACCGGGACATTGTGAATGAGCAGTTCTTC.

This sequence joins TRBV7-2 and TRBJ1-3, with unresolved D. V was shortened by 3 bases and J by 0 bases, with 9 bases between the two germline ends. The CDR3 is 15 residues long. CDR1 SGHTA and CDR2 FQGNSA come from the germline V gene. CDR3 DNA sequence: TGTGCCAGCAGCTTTGGGCTGAACTCTGGAAACACCATATATTTT. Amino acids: CASSFGLNSGNTIYF.

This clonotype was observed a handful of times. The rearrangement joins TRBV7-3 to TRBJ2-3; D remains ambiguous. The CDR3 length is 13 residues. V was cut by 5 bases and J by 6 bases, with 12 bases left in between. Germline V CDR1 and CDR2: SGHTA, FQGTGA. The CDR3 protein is CASSLSPPDTQYF. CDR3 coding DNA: TGTGCCAGCAGCCTGAGTCCACCGGATACGCAGTATTTT.

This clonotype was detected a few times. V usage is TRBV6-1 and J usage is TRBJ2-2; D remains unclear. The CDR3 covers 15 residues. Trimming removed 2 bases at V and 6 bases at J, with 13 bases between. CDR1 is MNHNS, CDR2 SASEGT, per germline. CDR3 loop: CASSELISRAGELFF. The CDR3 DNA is TGTGCCAGCAGTGAACTTATCTCTCGGGCCGGGGAGCTGTTTTTT.

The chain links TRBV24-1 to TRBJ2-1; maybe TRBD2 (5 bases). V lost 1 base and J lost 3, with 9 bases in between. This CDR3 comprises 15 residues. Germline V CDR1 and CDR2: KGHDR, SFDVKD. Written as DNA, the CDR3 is TGTGCCACCAGTGATTTTTCACTAGACTACAATGAGCAGTTCTTC. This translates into CATSDFSLDYNEQFF.

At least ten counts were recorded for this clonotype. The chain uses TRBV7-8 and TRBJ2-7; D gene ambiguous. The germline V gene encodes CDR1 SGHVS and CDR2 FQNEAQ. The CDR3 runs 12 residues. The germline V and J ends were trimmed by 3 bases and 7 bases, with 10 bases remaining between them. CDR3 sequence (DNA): TGTGCCAGCAGCTTTTACGGGTCGGAGCAGTACGTC. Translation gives CASSFYGSEQYV.

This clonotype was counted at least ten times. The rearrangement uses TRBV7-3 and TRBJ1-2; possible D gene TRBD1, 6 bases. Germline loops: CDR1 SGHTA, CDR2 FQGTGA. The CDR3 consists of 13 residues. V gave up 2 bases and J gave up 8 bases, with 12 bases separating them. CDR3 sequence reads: CASSLDRRNGYTF. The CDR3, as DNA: TGTGCCAGCAGCTTAGACAGGCGTAACGGCTACACCTTC.